The source of this T cell receptor beta chain is a study of blood T cell repertoires in COVID-19. On the study more broadly: T cells, B-cell-depleted T cells, or PBMCs provided the cDNA or gDNA that served as material.

Seattle-derived patients entered the study during active infection and were followed longitudinally. In the original processing: It was from reference gene primer amplification that nucleated cell counts were estimated. The repertoire was sequenced with immunoSEQ multiplex PCR; TCRdb's copy has only in-frame clones and lacks some. Clone size and V and J calls were adopted from that table, with D and trimming inferred from the DNA. The profile shows about 330,000 clones, approximately 86% of them singletons. This clonotype was obtained from a man aged 30 to 39 with COVID-19, enrolled during active disease. Sequenced: peripheral blood.

CDR3 nucleotide sequence: TGTGCCAGCAGTTTATTGCAGGGGGCGAATTCACCCCTCCACTTT. Residues: CASSLLQGANSPLHF. V gene TRBV28 combines with J gene TRBJ1-6, with 8 bases lining up with TRBD1. V dropped 1 base and J dropped 7; count of bases not matched to a gene: 3. The germline CDR1 and CDR2 sequences are MDHEN and SYDVKM. The CDR3 is made up of 15 amino acids.